This T cell receptor beta chain is drawn from a study of T-cell reconstitution after alpha-beta-depleted transplantation in children. Study-level results: T-cell counts and diversity were attributed mostly to newly produced T cells one year after transplant. Roughly two months post-transplant, alpha-beta T cells reportedly originated from several hundred graft clones that had expanded. Surviving recipient T cells and thymic progenitors accounted for the high day-60 TCRbeta diversity observed in some patients.

Deletions cut 0 bases from V and 4 bases from J, with 9 bases between. Germline V CDR1 and CDR2: SGDLS, YYNGEE. The CDR3 runs 14 residues. This clonotype was seen repeatedly, ten times or more. The antigen is not known. TCRbeta library construction was performed incorporating unique molecular identifiers. TCRdb re-analysed the PCR reads in MiXCR, keeping a single row per CDR3 protein. The sample has 750,000 to 950,000 distinct CDR3 sequences; approximately 15% are singletons. This receptor was taken from a male patient younger than 18 who had a stem cell transplant for acute lymphoblastic leukemia, so the T cells may come from the graft donor. The chain recombines TRBV9 with TRBJ2-3, with a tentative D call TRBD2 (6 bases). The sequencing used PBMCs, mostly from graft donor cells, collected 360 days after TCRalphabeta/CD19-depleted stem cell transplant. In DNA, the CDR3 is TGTGCCAGCAGCGTAGCGGGAGTTCCAGATACGCAGTATTTT. It yields the protein CASSVAGVPDTQYF. Complete variable domain (other parts from reference TRBV9 and TRBJ2-3): DSGVTQTPKHLITATGQRVTLRCSPRSGDLSVYWYQQSLDQGLQFLIQYYNGEERAKGNILERFSAQQFPDLHSELNLSSLELGDSALYFCASSVAGVPDTQYFGPGTRLTVL.